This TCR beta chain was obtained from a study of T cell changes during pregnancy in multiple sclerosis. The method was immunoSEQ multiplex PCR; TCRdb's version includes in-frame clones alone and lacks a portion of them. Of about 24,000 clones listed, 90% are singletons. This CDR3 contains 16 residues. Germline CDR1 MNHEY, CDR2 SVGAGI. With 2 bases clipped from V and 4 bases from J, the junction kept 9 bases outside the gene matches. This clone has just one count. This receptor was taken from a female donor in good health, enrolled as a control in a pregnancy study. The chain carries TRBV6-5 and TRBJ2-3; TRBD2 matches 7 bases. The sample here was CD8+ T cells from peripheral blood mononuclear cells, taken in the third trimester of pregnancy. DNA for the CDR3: TGTGCCAGCAGTTACGGGGCGGGAGATGGAGCAGATACGCAGTATTTT. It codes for CASSYGAGDGADTQYF.